This section outlines one T cell receptor (beta chain) sequence together with its context. V lost 3 bases to trimming and J lost 5 bases, with 19 bases between them. Per germline, CDR1 SGHVS and CDR2 FNYEAQ. This CDR3 spans 16 amino acids. The data were obtained in a study of cytomegalovirus exposure and HLA in healthy donors. This PCR relied on a set of 60 Vbeta primers and 13 Jbeta primers. Original handling: Later, an analysis found 80 million or so unique TCR beta chains, and around 12 million of these were shared. TCRdb's copy holds only in-frame clones and misses some; the assay was immunoSEQ multiplex PCR. V, J and clone size are those of that table, while D and trimming were read from the DNA. The table includes 150,000 to 200,000 clones, approximately 70% detected once.

The chain is built from TRBV7-6 and TRBJ2-5, with a weak D call TRBD2 (6 bases). The TCR originated in a woman aged 25-40 years in good health and CMV-seronegative. The sequenced sample consisted of PBMCs. CDR3 amino acids: CASSFMGGDIWETQYF. The CDR3 region has the DNA TGTGCCAGCAGCTTTATGGGGGGAGATATTTGGGAGACCCAGTACTTC.